This T cell receptor (beta chain) was profiled in a study of blood T cell repertoires in COVID-19. Study-level information: Specimens from acute and convalescent COVID-19 originated in the United States, Italy and Spain. PBMCs, B-cell-depleted T cells, or T cells provided the cDNA or gDNA that made up the material.

In the original workflow: Quantification of nucleated cells was approximated via reference gene primer amplification. Sequencing used immunoSEQ multiplex PCR; TCRdb keeps in-frame clones, though not all of them. The D gene and trimming were derived from the DNA, and the V and J assignments and clone size from that table. Here the sample spans about 280,000 clones, around nine tenths being singletons. The CDR3 covers 16 residues. Germline CDR1 and CDR2: SGHAT and FQNNGV. A note on this clone: Mismatch with germline at one junction end may stem from a read error.

Seattle patient enrollment occurred during active infection, with longitudinal follow-up thereafter. What was sequenced was peripheral blood. V gene TRBV11-2 combines with J gene TRBJ1-5; a weak D match, TRBD1 (6 bases). The receptor comes from a young woman with COVID-19, enrolled during active disease. The CDR3 sequence: CASSLVVGTMNHPQHF. For the CDR3, the DNA is TGTGCCAGCAGCTTAGTTGTTGGGACAATGAATCATCCCCAGCATTTT.